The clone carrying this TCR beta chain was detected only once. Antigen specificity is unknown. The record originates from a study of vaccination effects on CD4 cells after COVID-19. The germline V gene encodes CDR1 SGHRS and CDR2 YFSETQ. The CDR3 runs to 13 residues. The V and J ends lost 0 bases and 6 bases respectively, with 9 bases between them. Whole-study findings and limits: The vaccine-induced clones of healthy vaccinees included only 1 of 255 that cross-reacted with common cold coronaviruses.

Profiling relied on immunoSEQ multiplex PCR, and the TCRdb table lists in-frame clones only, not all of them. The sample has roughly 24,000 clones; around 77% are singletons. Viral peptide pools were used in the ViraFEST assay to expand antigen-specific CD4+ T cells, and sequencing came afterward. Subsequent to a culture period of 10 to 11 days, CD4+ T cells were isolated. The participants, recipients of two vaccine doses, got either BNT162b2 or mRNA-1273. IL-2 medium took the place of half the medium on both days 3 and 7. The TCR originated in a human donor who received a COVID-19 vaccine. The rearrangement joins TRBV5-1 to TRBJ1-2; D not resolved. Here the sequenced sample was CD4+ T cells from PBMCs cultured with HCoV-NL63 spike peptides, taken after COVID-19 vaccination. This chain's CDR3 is CASSLGEYDGYTF. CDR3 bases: TGCGCCAGCAGCTTGGGGGAATACGATGGCTACACCTTC.